Below, 21 T cell receptor beta chains from the same sample are listed, as sequenced in a study of cytomegalovirus exposure and HLA in healthy donors. The PCR was carried out with 60 Vbeta primers and 13 Jbeta primers. TCRdb keeps only in-frame clones here, not all; method: immunoSEQ multiplex PCR. Here the sample spans approximately 220,000 clones, about 80% being singletons. The sequenced sample consisted of PBMCs. The receptors come from a man between 18 and 29 years old in good health and CMV-seronegative.

This clone showed up just a few times. The chain uses TRBV28 and TRBJ2-1; 12 bases match TRBD2. The CDR3 runs 18 residues. V lost 3 bases, J lost 3 bases, and 9 bases stayed unmatched. Germline CDR1 MDHEN, CDR2 SYDVKM. The CDR3 DNA reads TGTGCCAGCAGTTTTGTTGTCCGGACTAGCGGGATCTACAATGAGCAGTTCTTC. It codes for CASSFVVRTSGIYNEQFF. Full variable domain (remainder filled in from reference TRBV28 and TRBJ2-1): DVKVTQSSRYLVKRTGEKVFLECVQDMDHENMFWYRQDPGLGLRLIYFSYDVKMKEKGDIPEGYSVSREKKERFSLILESASTNQTSMYLCASSFVVRTSGIYNEQFFGPGTRLTVL.

This chain uses TRBV5-1 with TRBJ2-6, with D tentatively TRBD1 (5 bases). Germline CDR1 reads SGHRS; CDR2 reads YFSETQ. This CDR3 has 19 residues. V gave up 0 bases and J gave up 2 bases, with 18 bases separating them. CDR3 sequence (DNA): TGCGCCAGCAGCTTGGGGGATGGTAGGGGAATAGCTGGGGCCAACGTCCTGACTTTC. It yields the protein CASSLGDGRGIAGANVLTF.

The V gene is TRBV7-3, the J gene TRBJ2-1, with D possibly being TRBD2 (5 bases). This CDR3 contains 17 residues. Trimming cost V 5 bases and J 9 bases, with 26 bases left between them. Germline values: CDR1 SGHTA, CDR2 FQGTGA. The CDR3 protein is CASSPLSGLTSLAEQFF. In DNA, the CDR3 is TGTGCCAGCAGCCCACTAAGTGGGCTTACTAGTTTAGCTGAGCAGTTCTTC.

This clone occurred once. This rearrangement joins TRBV28 to TRBJ2-7; 12 bases are shared with TRBD1. V dropped 4 bases and J dropped 0; count of bases not matched to a gene: 7. Germline CDR1 reads MDHEN; CDR2 reads SYDVKM. The CDR3 spans 17 residues. The chain's CDR3 is CASSSGTGGAGSYEQYF. In DNA form, the CDR3 reads TGTGCCAGCAGTTCCGGGACAGGGGGCGCTGGCTCCTACGAGCAGTACTTC.

The CDR3 sequence is CASSAGANEKLFF. In DNA, the CDR3 is TGTGCCAGCAGCGCGGGAGCTAATGAAAAACTGTTTTTT. The rearrangement links TRBV7-9 to TRBJ1-4; D ambiguous. The germline gives CDR1 SEHNR, CDR2 FQNEAQ (reference sequence). The CDR3 sequence is 13 residues long. V shed 5 bases and J shed 3 bases, with 7 bases lying between them.

The CDR3 protein is CATSRAGTGKYEQYF. CDR3 nucleotide sequence: TGTGCCACCAGCAGAGCGGGGACAGGCAAGTACGAGCAGTACTTC. V gene TRBV15 combines with J gene TRBJ2-7; 8 nucleotides match TRBD1. The CDR3 length is 15 residues. Germline lookup yields CDR1 LNHNV and CDR2 YYDKDF (reference sequence). The V segment lost 1 base and the J segment 4 bases; nucleotides outside the gene matches: 6.

The chain has TRBV10-3 and TRBJ1-2; 7 nucleotides line up with TRBD1. V dropped 3 bases and J dropped 3; count of bases not matched to a gene: 7. This CDR3 region has 15 residues. CDR1 and CDR2 (germline): ENHRY, SYGVKD. CDR3 sequence: CAISDAGGVDYGYTF. In DNA, the CDR3 is TGTGCCATCAGTGACGCAGGGGGTGTTGACTATGGCTACACCTTC.

This chain connects TRBV5-1 to TRBJ2-4, with D possibly being TRBD2 (5 bases). V was trimmed by 0 bases and J by 6 bases, leaving 10 bases between them. The CDR3 has 14 residues. The germline CDR1 and CDR2 sequences are SGHRS and YFSETQ. For the CDR3, the DNA is TGCGCCAGCAGCTTGGTTGGGGAGAGAAACATTCAGTACTTC. This sequence encodes CASSLVGERNIQYF.

The table lists this clone with a few counts. J is TRBJ2-5 and V is TRBV5-1; 12 bases agree with TRBD2. The CDR3 runs 16 residues. The germline gives CDR1 SGHRS, CDR2 YFSETQ. V trimming: 0 bases; J trimming: 5 bases; junction bases outside the gene matches: 5. The CDR3 nucleotides are TGCGCCAGCAGCTTGGCGCTAGCGGGAGGGCCGGAGACCCAGTACTTC. It encodes CASSLALAGGPETQYF.

This clone was picked up a small number of times. The V call is TRBV7-9, the J call TRBJ2-7; 12 nucleotides match TRBD2. The CDR3 consists of 15 residues. J gave up 6 bases and V 1 base, and 4 bases lay outside the gene matches. Germline lookup yields CDR1 SEHNR and CDR2 FQNEAQ (reference sequence). The CDR3 DNA sequence: TGTGCCAGCAGCTTAGGACTAGCGGGAGTGCGCGAGCAGTACTTC. Translated, it gives CASSLGLAGVREQYF. The variable domain in full, with the rest retrieved from reference TRBV7-9 and TRBJ2-7, is DTGVSQNPRHKITKRGQNVTFRCDPISEHNRLYWYRQTLGQGPEFLTYFQNEAQLEKSRLLSDRFSAERPKGSFSTLEIQRTEQGDSAMYLCASSLGLAGVREQYFGPGTRLTVT.

The rearrangement uses TRBV28 and TRBJ1-5; 8 nucleotides line up with TRBD1. The CDR3 covers 14 residues. V shed 5 bases, J shed 7 bases, and the junction held 7 bases outside the gene matches. Germline CDR1 and CDR2: MDHEN and SYDVKM. The DNA of the CDR3 is TGTGCCAGCAGTCCCGCCCCAGGGGGCCAGCCCCAGCATTTT. This translates into CASSPAPGGQPQHF.

V gene TRBV28 combines with J gene TRBJ2-1; tentative D call: TRBD1 (6 bases). CDR1 and CDR2 (germline): MDHEN, SYDVKM. CDR3 length: 15 residues. V lost 3 bases and J lost 3, with 12 bases in between. The CDR3 DNA reads as TGTGCCAGCAGTTTCCGTGTAGGGGGCTACAATGAGCAGTTCTTC. Its translation is CASSFRVGGYNEQFF.

This clone has a handful of counts. The chain has TRBV28 and TRBJ1-2; weak D call: TRBD1 (5 bases). The germline gives CDR1 MDHEN, CDR2 SYDVKM. CDR3 size: 15 residues. V lost 5 bases, J lost 3 bases, and 16 bases lay in between. The CDR3 sequence: CASSRAGLLDYGYTF. For the CDR3, the DNA is TGTGCCAGCAGTCGGGCGGGACTTTTGGACTATGGCTACACCTTC.

This clone was counted between two and nine times. The V gene is TRBV18, the J gene TRBJ1-1; TRBD1 matches at 7 bases. The CDR3 loop spans 14 amino acids. In germline, CDR1 is KGHSH, CDR2 LQKENI. Trimming cost V 2 bases and J 2 bases; bases outside gene matches: 2. As DNA, the CDR3 is TGTGCCAGCTCACCAAGGGGGCTAAACACTGAAGCTTTCTTT. Protein sequence: CASSPRGLNTEAFF.

V and J are TRBV7-2 and TRBJ2-7; D uncertain. This CDR3 is 11 amino acids long. V lost 5 bases and J lost 7, with 9 bases in between. Germline CDR1 SGHTA, CDR2 FQGNSA. The CDR3 loop reads CASSPSVEQYF. CDR3 in DNA: TGTGCCAGCAGCCCCAGCGTGGAGCAGTACTTC.

This chain uses TRBV7-9 with TRBJ2-1; 12 bases are a match to TRBD2. Germline CDR1 reads SEHNR; CDR2 reads FQNEAQ (reference sequence). The ends lost 3 bases at V and 9 bases at J; junction bases unmatched: 6. The CDR3 is made up of 15 amino acids. CDR3 sequence: CASSFTLAGGGEQFF. Written as DNA, the CDR3 is TGTGCCAGCAGCTTTACCCTAGCGGGAGGGGGTGAGCAGTTCTTC.

The V gene is TRBV27, the J gene TRBJ2-2, with a weak D call TRBD1 (6 bases). Trimming took 3 bases from V and 0 from J, leaving 8 bases between them. Germline values: CDR1 MNHEY, CDR2 SMNVEV (reference sequence). This CDR3 has 15 amino acids. The CDR3, as DNA: TGTGCCAGCAGTTTTGGGGGCACGAACACCGGGGAGCTGTTTTTT. Encoded protein: CASSFGGTNTGELFF.

V usage is TRBV6-1 and J usage is TRBJ2-7; 8 bases map to TRBD1. This CDR3 region has 13 residues. Germline V gene lookup returns CDR1 MNHNS and CDR2 SASEGT. After removal of 8 bases from V and 5 bases from J, the junction contained 8 bases not matched to a gene. CDR3 loop: CASWLGQGDEQYF. DNA for the CDR3: TGTGCCAGCTGGCTCGGACAGGGAGACGAGCAGTACTTC.

This clone was found once. The V gene is TRBV6-5, the J gene TRBJ2-7; D is possibly TRBD1 (6 bases). Trimming took off 6 bases at V and 7 bases at J, with 10 bases between the two ends. The CDR3 covers 11 residues. Germline lookup yields CDR1 MNHEY and CDR2 SVGAGI. The CDR3 DNA reads TGTGCCAGCAGACGTGACAGGGAGCAGTACTTC. This sequence encodes CASRRDREQYF.

The chain recombines TRBV15 with TRBJ2-5; D gene uncertain. Germline-derived CDR1 and CDR2 are LNHNV and YYDKDF (reference sequence). This CDR3 contains 13 residues. V gave up 1 base and J gave up 2 bases, with 5 bases separating them. CDR3: CATSRAPQETQYF. The CDR3 nucleotides are TGTGCCACCAGCAGAGCCCCTCAAGAGACCCAGTACTTC.

CDR3 sequence: CATSLGPGGNQPQHF. CDR3 sequence (DNA): TGTGCCACCAGCCTGGGGCCGGGGGGCAATCAGCCCCAGCATTTT. V usage is TRBV15 and J usage is TRBJ1-5, with D tentatively TRBD1 (5 bases). CDR3 size: 15 residues. Trimming removed 5 bases at V and 2 bases at J, with 13 bases between. Germline-derived CDR1 and CDR2 are LNHNV and YYDKDF (reference sequence).